The source of this T cell receptor beta chain is a study of OX40 agonist ivuxolimab in advanced cancers. TCRdb's copy holds only in-frame clones and misses some; the assay was immunoSEQ multiplex PCR. Of about 25,000 clones in the sample, approximately 83% were seen once. The CDR3 is 15 residues long. Germline CDR1 MNHEY, CDR2 SMNVEV (reference sequence). Germline trimming cut 2 bases from V and 3 bases from J; bases unmatched to any gene: 4. This receptor was taken from an adult with an advanced solid tumor such as melanoma, head and neck, liver or kidney cancer. Sequencing was performed on CD4+ or CD8+ T cells sorted from blood, taken in a trial of the OX40 agonist ivuxolimab. The chain uses TRBV27 and TRBJ2-7; the match to TRBD2 covers 10 bases. The CDR3 loop reads CASSLSGRAFYEQYF. CDR3 DNA: TGTGCCAGCAGTTTAAGCGGGAGGGCCTTCTACGAGCAGTACTTC.